Shown below are 22 T cell receptor beta chains from a single sample sequenced in a study of vaccination and CD4 T cells after COVID-19. Their target antigens are unknown. The treatment denotes: approximately nine-day PBMC culture with coronavirus spike peptide pools or control peptides (ViraFEST assay). During the years 2011-2018, before the COVID-19 pandemic, the unexposed donor's CD4+ T cells were collected. Sequencing of cultured CD4+ T cell DNA used the Oncomine TCR Beta short-read assay. Once CD4+ T cells had been cultured, genomic DNA was extracted from them. Using its own MiXCR run on the PCR reads, TCRdb lists one record per CDR3 protein. In the table there are about 10,000 distinct CDR3 sequences, less than 35% of which are singletons. Input material: CD4+ T cells from blood, cultured in vitro. These receptors came from a human donor in good health.

The chain uses TRBV5-5 and TRBJ1-2; 10 nucleotides align to TRBD1. Trimming took 2 bases from V and 4 from J; bases not matched to a gene: 11. The CDR3 is 17 amino acids. Germline V gene sequence: CDR1 SGHKS, CDR2 YYEKEE (reference sequence). Written as DNA, the CDR3 is TGTGCCAGCAGCTTAACAACCGGGACAGGGGTTACCTATGGCTACACCTTC. Translation gives CASSLTTGTGVTYGYTF.

This clonotype has just a few counts. The V and J genes are TRBV11-1 and TRBJ2-1; D might be TRBD2 (6 bases). The CDR3 has 15 amino acids. Germline-derived CDR1 and CDR2 are SGHAT and FQDESV (reference sequence). The V end was cut by 3 bases, the J end by 2 bases, with 11 bases between. The CDR3 sequence is CASSFGTGAYNEQFF. The CDR3 DNA sequence: TGTGCCAGCAGCTTCGGGACTGGCGCCTACAATGAGCAGTTCTTC.

V usage is TRBV20-1 and J usage is TRBJ1-1, with D uncertain. The CDR3 totals 12 residues. V was shortened by 6 bases and J by 1 base, with 9 bases between the two germline ends. CDR1 and CDR2 (germline): DFQATT, SNEGSKA (reference sequence). CDR3 in amino acids: CSARTWNTEAFF. CDR3 nucleotides: TGCAGTGCCCGGACGTGGAACACTGAAGCTTTCTTT.

The chain combines TRBV27 with TRBJ2-7; no clear D. V dropped 10 bases and J dropped 4 bases, with 11 bases sitting between them. In germline, CDR1 is MNHEY, CDR2 SMNVEV (reference sequence). The CDR3 totals 11 residues. CDR3 DNA sequence: TGTGCCACCTCAGCCTCATACGAGCAGTACTTC. It translates to CATSASYEQYF.

The chain carries TRBV27 and TRBJ1-2; D is uncertain. Germline V gives CDR1 MNHEY, CDR2 SMNVEV (reference sequence). The CDR3 sequence is 15 residues long. The V and J ends lost 0 bases and 4 bases respectively, with 12 bases between them. Written as DNA, the CDR3 is TGTGCCAGCAGTTTATCCCGGACGGGGTTCTATGGCTACACCTTC. Residues: CASSLSRTGFYGYTF.

The chain has TRBV7-3 and TRBJ2-7; no clear D gene. The germline CDR1 and CDR2 sequences are SGHTA and FQGTGA. V was trimmed by 1 base and J by 6 bases, leaving 10 bases between them. The CDR3 spans 13 residues. The CDR3 DNA reads TGTGCCAGCAGCTTAAGTGGCGCTAGCGAGCAGTACTTC. Its translation: CASSLSGASEQYF.

The J gene is TRBJ2-7, the V gene TRBV7-8, with TRBD2 matching over 10 bases. The CDR3 extends over 13 amino acids. Per the germline V gene, CDR1 is SGHVS and CDR2 is FQNEAQ. J was trimmed by 4 bases and V by 4 bases; bases with no gene match: 1. The CDR3 loop reads CASSSTSGYEQYF. The CDR3 DNA sequence: TGTGCCAGCAGCTCGACTAGCGGGTACGAGCAGTACTTC.

V and J are TRBV15 and TRBJ2-7, with 9 bases identical to TRBD1. Germline assignment: CDR1 LNHNV and CDR2 YYDKDF (reference sequence). The length of the CDR3 is 14 residues. V lost 5 bases to trimming and J lost 2 bases; unmatched junction nucleotides: 4. The CDR3 DNA follows: TGTGCCACCAGCTTCCGGGACAGGGCCTACGAGCAGTACTTC. Translated: CATSFRDRAYEQYF.

The rearrangement links TRBV11-2 to TRBJ2-5, with D possibly being TRBD2 (6 bases). Per germline, CDR1 SGHAT and CDR2 FQNNGV. V was clipped by 1 base and J by 5 bases, with 14 bases between them. There are 15 residues in the CDR3. CDR3 bases: TGTGCCAGCAGCTTAGCCGGGCGGGATGGTGAGACCCAGTACTTC. Translated: CASSLAGRDGETQYF.

V and J are TRBV29-1 and TRBJ2-5; TRBD1 is a possible D gene (6 bases). CDR3 size: 11 residues. Trimming cost V 7 bases and J 9 bases, with 15 bases left between them. CDR1 is SQVTM, CDR2 ANQGSEA, per germline. CDR3 nucleotides: TGCAGCGCGTACAGGGAATTGGCCCAGTACTTC. Translation gives CSAYRELAQYF.

In DNA form, the CDR3 reads TGTGCCATCACCTCCGGCGGGTCGAGCTCCTACGAGCAGTACTTC. It is translated as CAITSGGSSSYEQYF. The rearrangement joins TRBV10-3 to TRBJ2-7; D perhaps matches TRBD2 (5 bases). The CDR3 totals 15 residues. Trimming shortened V by 7 bases and J by 0 bases, and 16 bases separated the two germline ends. From germline, CDR1 is ENHRY and CDR2 SYGVKD.

This chain joins TRBV7-9 and TRBJ1-1; D not resolved. Germline V gene sequence: CDR1 SEHNR, CDR2 FQNEAQ (reference sequence). The CDR3 length is 13 residues. The ends were cut back, 1 base at V and 1 base at J, with 4 bases in the middle. The CDR3 loop is CASSLGQNTEAFF. CDR3 in DNA: TGTGCCAGCAGCTTAGGACAGAACACTGAAGCTTTCTTT.

This clonotype is classed as medium-sized. V and J are TRBV7-2 and TRBJ1-5; D may be TRBD1 (5 bases). The length of the CDR3 is 14 residues. Trimming stripped 0 bases from V and 6 bases from J, with 9 bases between. Germline V gene sequence: CDR1 SGHTA, CDR2 FQGNSA. The CDR3: CASSLAPGGQPQHF. The CDR3 DNA reads TGTGCCAGCAGCTTAGCTCCGGGGGGTCAGCCCCAGCATTTT.

This CDR3 reads CASSQNPDKKETQYF. The CDR3 DNA follows: TGCGCCAGCAGCCAGAATCCCGACAAGAAAGAGACCCAGTACTTC. The chain has TRBV5-1 and TRBJ2-5; D not certain. CDR3 length: 15 residues. Trimming took 4 bases from V and 3 from J, leaving 16 bases between them. Germline loops: CDR1 SGHRS, CDR2 YFSETQ.

The V and J genes are TRBV4-2 and TRBJ2-7; weak D call: TRBD2 (5 bases). The V and J ends lost 7 bases and 6 bases respectively, with 22 bases between them. From germline, CDR1 is LGHNA and CDR2 YNFKEQ. The CDR3 totals 15 residues. The chain's CDR3 is CASTLEPAGASEQYF. As DNA, the CDR3 is TGTGCCAGCACCCTCGAGCCCGCGGGTGCGAGCGAGCAGTACTTC.

The chain carries TRBV20-1 and TRBJ2-3; TRBD2 matches at 7 bases. V was clipped by 0 bases and J by 8 bases; unmatched bases: 5. This CDR3 has 13 amino acids. CDR1 and CDR2 from the germline V gene are DFQATT and SNEGSKA (reference sequence). The CDR3 DNA is TGCAGTGCTAGAGAGGGGACTACGGGTACGCAGTATTTT. Translating gives CSAREGTTGTQYF.

The chain combines TRBV20-1 with TRBJ2-1, with TRBD1 matching 7 bases. After removal of 0 bases from V and 3 bases from J, the junction contained 2 bases not matched to a gene. The germline V gene encodes CDR1 DFQATT and CDR2 SNEGSKA (reference sequence). This CDR3 has 14 amino acids. CDR3 protein: CSAREGTDYNEQFF. The CDR3 DNA follows: TGCAGTGCTAGAGAAGGGACAGACTACAATGAGCAGTTCTTC.

This clonotype was observed a handful of times. The rearrangement links TRBV20-1 to TRBJ2-5; D remains ambiguous. V lost 4 bases to trimming and J lost 0 bases, with 9 bases between them. The CDR3 has 13 residues. CDR1 and CDR2 (germline): DFQATT, SNEGSKA (reference sequence). The CDR3 is CSAKGTHQETQYF. The CDR3 bases are TGCAGTGCTAAGGGTACTCACCAAGAGACCCAGTACTTC.

The rearrangement links TRBV28 to TRBJ2-2; D call uncertain. V lost 5 bases to trimming and J lost 4 bases, with 17 bases between them. The CDR3 consists of 16 residues. Germline CDR1 is MDHEN and CDR2 is SYDVKM. CDR3 nucleotide sequence: TGTGCCAGCAGTGCCCAAAGGGTTGCTGGCACCGGGGAGCTGTTTTTT. Amino acids: CASSAQRVAGTGELFF. The whole variable domain, remainder taken from reference TRBV28 and TRBJ2-2, is DVKVTQSSRYLVKRTGEKVFLECVQDMDHENMFWYRQDPGLGLRLIYFSYDVKMKEKGDIPEGYSVSREKKERFSLILESASTNQTSMYLCASSAQRVAGTGELFFGEGSRLTVL.

This sequence joins TRBV6-1 and TRBJ2-7; 8 bases fit TRBD2. J gave up 6 bases and V 10 bases, and 17 bases lay outside the gene matches. The CDR3 runs to 15 residues. Germline CDR1 and CDR2: MNHNS and SASEGT. CDR3 DNA sequence: TGTGCCACTACGGGGGGGGGCAACCCAGGAGGCGAGCAGTACTTC. Residues: CATTGGGNPGGEQYF.

The sample holds a few counts of this clonotype. The chain recombines TRBV7-3 with TRBJ2-7; no reliable D call. This CDR3 comprises 15 residues. From germline, CDR1 is SGHTA and CDR2 FQGTGA. Trimming shortened V by 5 bases and J by 3 bases, and 17 bases separated the two germline ends. CDR3 DNA: TGTGCCAGCAGCCCCAGTCATGTCTCCTTCTACGAGCAGTACTTC. Its translation is CASSPSHVSFYEQYF.

This clonotype was picked up a small number of times. The chain links TRBV7-2 to TRBJ2-7, with a tentative D call TRBD1 (6 bases). The CDR3 consists of 15 residues. V was pared by 4 bases and J by 0 bases, with 13 bases between. Germline V gene data show CDR1 as SGHTA and CDR2 as FQGNSA. CDR3 region: CASSYREGSSYEQYF. CDR3 nucleotides: TGTGCCAGCAGCTACAGGGAAGGGAGCTCCTACGAGCAGTACTTC.